The 2 T cell receptor beta chains in this list originate from one sample, sequenced in a study of neurological immune-mediated disorders. TCRdb reprocessed the 5' RACE reads with MiXCR, giving one entry per CDR3 protein. In the table there are about 120,000 distinct CDR3 sequences, about 3.2% of which are singletons. The sample comprised PBMCs. The receptors originated from a woman aged 25-40 years with multiple sclerosis.

This clonotype has at least ten counts. The chain carries TRBV5-6 and TRBJ2-5, with TRBD1 matching over 8 bases. From germline, CDR1 is SGHDT and CDR2 YYEEEE. CDR3 length equals 14 residues. Unmatched junction bases numbered 2, after V lost 2 bases and J lost 2 bases. The CDR3 DNA reads as TGTGCCAGCAGCTTACAGGGGGTACAAGAGACCCAGTACTTC. It translates to CASSLQGVQETQYF.

This clonotype was seen ten or more times. The V and J genes are TRBV5-1 and TRBJ2-3; D might be TRBD1 (5 bases). Germline CDR1 and CDR2: SGHRS and YFSETQ. This CDR3 spans 16 amino acids. With 0 bases removed from V and 0 bases from J, the gap between germline ends came to 11 bases. This CDR3 reads CASSLAWGTSTDTQYF. The CDR3 nucleotides read TGCGCCAGCAGCTTGGCTTGGGGCACTAGCACAGATACGCAGTATTTT.